This T cell receptor beta chain stems from a study of T cells after yellow fever vaccination (dated by TCRdb to the late 2010s). With regard to the full study: Libraries from fractions with low cell numbers were prepared with the SMART-Seq v4 Ultra Low Input RNA kit. To follow T-cell clones before and after primary and booster YFV17D yellow fever vaccination, bulk TCR alpha and beta repertoires were sequenced over time. Two healthy male donors, one aged 18 to 30 and one aged 30 to 40 years, made up the cohort. Blood was collected at multiple timepoints before and after primary and secondary immunization, and bulk PBMC replicates and cell subsets were isolated. General conclusions and limits of the study: Computational filtering was needed because FACS-sorted repertoires could contain abundant contaminating clonotypes from the bulk population. Most clones expanded after primary vaccination (around 97% of CD4 and approximately 90% of CD8) were re-detected after the booster, suggesting that broad memory maintenance occurred. A small share of clonotypes was detected in both CD4 and CD8 compartments, with the overlap likely arising from convergent recombination. The secondary T-cell response was weaker than the primary response but faster, peaking on day 5 instead of day 15. Because only a couple of donors were included in the study, the extent to which the findings can be generalized is limited.

TCR cDNA was synthesized by 5'RACE template switching, which introduced a universal primer site and unique molecular identifiers. Priming of cDNA synthesis was performed from both the TCR alpha and TCR beta constant segments. Library amplification used two PCR steps, and the second PCR step added sample barcodes and sequencing adapters. Sequencing of libraries was performed on Illumina HiSeq 2500 (2x100 bp) or NovaSeq (2x150 bp). The original methods were these. Reads were demultiplexed and collapsed into UMI consensus sequences with MIGEC, and V(D)J alignment was performed with MiXCR. Vaccine-responding clonotypes were identified with edgeR using replicate PBMC samples, with FDR below 0.01 and a log2 fold change above 5 up to day 15 being required. Each bulk clonotype received a CD4 or CD8 identity based on whether the sequenced CD4 or CD8 repertoire contained that clonotype at higher abundance. Using fastp trimming at Q25 and MiXCR clonotype assembly, TCRdb reanalyzed the public sequencing data and kept in-frame beta chains. Merged by CDR3 protein, the rows form single entries marked with the most common genes and DNA. TCRdb's processing, not the study's, gives the V and J calls here. The sample table shows around 530,000 distinct CDR3 sequences, and around a sixth are seen once. The leading ten clones occupy roughly a sixth of the sample.

Per the publication, the treatment or condition label means: live attenuated yellow fever vaccine strain. At every blood-draw timepoint, two biological replicates of bulk PBMCs were collected. PBMCs were isolated from peripheral blood using a standard Ficoll-Paque protocol. TriZol was used to extract RNA from bulk PBMCs, CD4 and CD8 fractions, and dextramer-positive and dextramer-negative fractions. Points on this clonotype: No antigen is known for it. The record has no base qualities; no much larger clone is one base away.

Counted from cysteine to phenylalanine, this CDR3 has 13 amino acids. The only DNA kept is the CDR3, 39 bases in frame from the first base. At the junction V is shortened by 4 bases and J by 2 bases, with 8 bases in between. CDR1 and CDR2 are read off the germline V gene as SGHRS and YFSETQ. The source was PBMCs, collected 4 to 5 days after the first yellow fever vaccination. The receptor was isolated from a man younger than 35 who received the YFV17D yellow fever vaccine. The chain links TRBV5-1 with TRBJ2-3; the D gene cannot be resolved reliably. The DNA reads as follows: TGCGCCAGCAGCGAGGTGCCCACAGATACGCAGTATTTT. The translation is CASSEVPTDTQYF.